Listed here is a single TCR beta chain. Its antigen remains unidentified. Trimming took 5 bases from V and 8 from J, leaving 12 bases between them. Germline CDR1 and CDR2: MDHEN and SYDVKM. CDR3 length: 12 residues. The data originate from a study of follicular helper T cells after annual influenza vaccination. Turning to the study itself: For some subjects, blood spans the 2013-2014, 2014-2015 and 2015-2016 annual vaccinations. Overall study findings and caveats: Day 7 ICOS+CD38+ clones were most often found later in ICOS-CD38- cTfh cells.

As to time point: 2015-2016 season, pre-vaccination. Adults were given seasonal inactivated influenza vaccine, and blood CD4 subsets were sorted before and after vaccination. Blood volume per time point ranged from roughly 35 to 100 mL. Only in-frame clones appear in the TCRdb table, and some are missing; sequencing was by immunoSEQ multiplex PCR. The table lists about 14,000 clones, roughly 74% of them singletons, with roughly 0.44% in the top ten. The source is an adult who received the influenza vaccine. Here the sequenced sample was CXCR5- memory CD4+ T cells sorted from blood, taken on the day of influenza vaccination. This chain uses TRBV28 with TRBJ1-2, with TRBD1 as a possible D gene (5 bases). CDR3 nucleotides: TGTGCCAGCAGTGGGGCGACGCGGGGCTACACCTTC. Amino acids: CASSGATRGYTF.